The T cell receptor (beta chain) under discussion was sequenced for a study of T cells in Graves' hyperthyroidism and ophthalmopathy. Study in general: Prior to any treatment, at the point of initial diagnosis, peripheral blood was collected. Findings and caveats of the study: Ophthalmopathy stood apart from stable hyperthyroidism in a 13 V-J model. The blood repertoire included most of the expanded thyroid clonotypes above 0.001.

Trimming shortened V by 3 bases and J by 6 bases, and 10 bases separated the two germline ends. The germline V gene encodes CDR1 SGHRS and CDR2 YFSETQ. CDR3 length equals 13 residues. RNA transcripts gave rise to amplified TCR beta CDR3 regions. The primer set for the first-round RT-PCR of the TCR CDR3 was HTBI. TCRdb fed the multiplex PCR reads into MiXCR, producing one record per CDR3 protein. The sample includes around 340,000 distinct CDR3 sequences, 21% of them seen just once. Exclusion of a patient resulted from uncontrolled infection, other autoimmune disease, pregnancy or lactation. At least ten counts were recorded for this clonotype. Its antigen remains unidentified.

What was sequenced was blood. This TCR came from a woman aged 50 to 60 with Graves' hyperthyroidism. The V gene is TRBV5-1, the J gene TRBJ2-1; TRBD2 might be the D (5 bases). The CDR3 coding sequence is TGCGCCAGCAGCTCCGGACTCGTCAATGAGCAGTTCTTC. Protein product: CASSSGLVNEQFF.